These T cell receptor beta chains were read from a single sample in a study of shared clonotypes between healthy human individuals. Generated by immunoSEQ multiplex PCR, the TCRdb table keeps only in-frame clones and is missing some. The sample holds fewer than 3 million clones, around 92% seen once. Input material: naive CD4+ T cells from PBMCs. The origin of the receptors is a man between 18 and 29 years old in good health. Some clones in this sample may be carry-over from other donors' samples. CDR3s include the opening cysteine and the closing phenylalanine or tryptophan. Fields, in order: J gene, D gene, V gene, clone size, CDR3 DNA, CDR3 protein. D genes are given only for firm matches. The listing skips clone size in some rows; elsewhere it reads once, few, many or a size class.

J: TRBJ1-1
D: TRBD1
V: TRBV28
size: NA
DNA: TGTGCCAGCGGGATACAGGGGGGGATCGCTGAAGCTTTCTTT
CDR3: CASGIQGGIAEAFF

J: TRBJ2-7
D: TRBD1
V: TRBV11-2
size: NA
DNA: TGTGCCAGCAGCTTCGACAGGGGAGAGCAGTACTTC
CDR3: CASSFDRGEQYF

J: TRBJ2-1
D: NA
V: TRBV7-3
size: NA
DNA: TGTGCCAGCAGCGCCCCGTCCAGGGCCGCAGTGAATGAGCAGTTCTTC
CDR3: CASSAPSRAAVNEQFF

J: TRBJ1-2
D: NA
V: TRBV14
size: NA
DNA: TGTGCCAGCAGCCGGGGGTCCGCGGGTTCATATGGCTACACCTTC
CDR3: CASSRGSAGSYGYTF

J: TRBJ1-5
D: NA
V: TRBV10-2
size: NA
DNA: TGCGCCAGCAGTGAGTCGAGGCCAGTGGAGACTCAGCCCCAGCATTTT
CDR3: CASSESRPVETQPQHF

J: TRBJ2-1
D: NA
V: TRBV5-4
size: NA
DNA: TGTGCCAGCACCCCGGCGGGTTACAATGAGCAGTTCTTC
CDR3: CASTPAGYNEQFF

J: TRBJ1-5
D: NA
V: TRBV19
size: once
DNA: TGTGCCAGTAGTATAGGGAGAGTTATGGGTAAAATCAACAATCAGCCCCAGCATTTT
CDR3: CASSIGRVMGKINNQPQHF

J: TRBJ1-2
D: NA
V: TRBV18
size: NA
DNA: TGTGCCAGCTCACCTGTGAATTCCGGTAGTTATGGCTACACCTTC
CDR3: CASSPVNSGSYGYTF

J: TRBJ2-5
D: NA
V: TRBV6-1
size: NA
DNA: TGTGCCAGCAAGGTTCAGGGGATAGCCGGGGAGACCCAGTACTTC
CDR3: CASKVQGIAGETQYF

J: TRBJ2-3
D: NA
V: TRBV7-2
size: few
DNA: TGTGCCAGCAGCTCCCAATACACAGATACGCAGTATTTT
CDR3: CASSSQYTDTQYF

J: TRBJ2-5
D: NA
V: TRBV28
size: NA
DNA: TGTGCCAGCAGTTTCAGGTTGACGGAGACCCAGTACTTC
CDR3: CASSFRLTETQYF

J: TRBJ2-3
D: NA
V: TRBV11-2
size: NA
DNA: TGTGCCAGCAGCTTAGCGCGGGACCCACAAACCTATACGCAGTATTTT
CDR3: CASSLARDPQTYTQYF

J: TRBJ1-3
D: NA
V: TRBV2
size: NA
DNA: TGTGCCAGCAGTGAAATGTCAGGGCCAGGAAACACCATATATTTT
CDR3: CASSEMSGPGNTIYF

J: TRBJ1-1
D: NA
V: TRBV7-3
size: NA
DNA: TGTGCCAGCAGCTCTTACGGCAACACTGAAGCTTTCTTT
CDR3: CASSSYGNTEAFF

J: TRBJ2-5
D: TRBD1
V: TRBV11-2
size: NA
DNA: TGTGCCAGCAGCCCGGACAGGGCCCAAGAGACCCAGTACTTC
CDR3: CASSPDRAQETQYF

J: TRBJ1-1
D: NA
V: TRBV19
size: NA
DNA: TGTGCCAGTAGTATGCGCCGGAACACTGAAGCTTTCTTT
CDR3: CASSMRRNTEAFF

J: TRBJ1-3
D: NA
V: TRBV6-5
size: NA
DNA: TGTGCCAGCAGTATTAAGGGTACCTCTGGAAACACCATATATTTT
CDR3: CASSIKGTSGNTIYF

J: TRBJ2-5
D: NA
V: TRBV10-1
size: NA
DNA: TGCGCCAGCAGTGAGTCGCCCTCCGGGACCCAGTACTTC
CDR3: CASSESPSGTQYF

J: TRBJ1-3
D: NA
V: TRBV28
size: once
DNA: TGTGCCAGCAGTTTACTGCCAGGGTTCCCCACCGAGTCTGGAAACACCATATATTTT
CDR3: CASSLLPGFPTESGNTIYF

J: TRBJ2-3
D: NA
V: TRBV7-2
size: NA
DNA: TGTGCCAGCAGCTTAGCCACTTACAGGGCCGCAGATACGCAGTATTTT
CDR3: CASSLATYRAADTQYF

J: TRBJ2-7
D: NA
V: TRBV5-6
size: NA
DNA: TGTGCCAGCAGCCCAAGAAGAGGACGGACCTACGAGCAGTACTTC
CDR3: CASSPRRGRTYEQYF

J: TRBJ1-2
D: NA
V: TRBV5-1
size: NA
DNA: TGCGCCAGCAGCTCTGGCCAGTCCTACCCCGGCTACACCTTC
CDR3: CASSSGQSYPGYTF

J: TRBJ2-1
D: TRBD2
V: TRBV28
size: NA
DNA: TGTGCCAGCAGTTCCGCCGGAGTTTTGAGACTAGCGGGGCGGAATGAGCAGTTCTTC
CDR3: CASSSAGVLRLAGRNEQFF

J: TRBJ2-1
D: TRBD1
V: TRBV11-3
size: NA
DNA: TGTGCCAGCAGTCGGGGACAGGGAACCTACAATGAGCAGTTCTTC
CDR3: CASSRGQGTYNEQFF

J: TRBJ1-4
D: NA
V: TRBV18
size: NA
DNA: TGTGCCAGCTCACTACAGGCAACTAATGAAAAACTGTTTTTT
CDR3: CASSLQATNEKLFF

J: TRBJ1-2
D: NA
V: TRBV27
size: NA
DNA: TGTGCCAGCAGTTTGACGGACCCACCCCCGGGCTATGGCTACACCTTC
CDR3: CASSLTDPPPGYGYTF

J: TRBJ2-7
D: NA
V: TRBV7-8
size: NA
DNA: TGTGCCAGCAGCTTACGACTGGTTTCTATCGAGCAGTACTTC
CDR3: CASSLRLVSIEQYF

J: TRBJ1-2
D: NA
V: TRBV28
size: few
DNA: TGTGCCAGCAGTTTGGCTAACTATGGCTACACCTTC
CDR3: CASSLANYGYTF

J: TRBJ2-5
D: NA
V: TRBV5-1
size: NA
DNA: TGCGCCAGCAGCATGGTGTTCGGGGGCAAGGAGACCCAGTACTTC
CDR3: CASSMVFGGKETQYF

J: TRBJ2-7
D: TRBD2
V: TRBV28
size: NA
DNA: TGTGCCGCCGCTAGCGGGAGGTACGAGCAGTACTTC
CDR3: CAAASGRYEQYF

J: TRBJ1-5
D: NA
V: TRBV7-2
size: NA
DNA: TGTGCCAGCAGCTCGCGGGACACCAATCAGCCCCAGCATTTT
CDR3: CASSSRDTNQPQHF

J: TRBJ2-1
D: TRBD2
V: TRBV28
size: NA
DNA: TGTGCCAGCAGAGGCACTAGCGGGGGCTACAATGAGCAGTTCTTC
CDR3: CASRGTSGGYNEQFF

J: TRBJ1-2
D: NA
V: TRBV5-6
size: NA
DNA: TGTGCCAGCAGCCCAATAGGGGGTATCAACTATGGCTACACCTTC
CDR3: CASSPIGGINYGYTF

J: TRBJ2-7
D: NA
V: TRBV18
size: NA
DNA: TGTGCCAGCTCACCTAGCGGCCAGGACGAGCAGTACTTC
CDR3: CASSPSGQDEQYF

J: TRBJ1-2
D: NA
V: TRBV18
size: once
DNA: TGTGCCAGCTCACCCCAGAGTGTCCGGTGGGGAGGCTACACCTTC
CDR3: CASSPQSVRWGGYTF

J: TRBJ2-3
D: TRBD2
V: TRBV2
size: NA
DNA: TGTGCCAGCAGTTACCCGGGACTAGCAACAGATACGCAGTATTTT
CDR3: CASSYPGLATDTQYF

J: TRBJ2-5
D: NA
V: TRBV4-3
size: once
DNA: TGCGCCAGCAGCCCCTCAGGGGGGAGTCGAGAGACCCAGTACTTC
CDR3: CASSPSGGSRETQYF

J: TRBJ1-2
D: TRBD1
V: TRBV9
size: NA
DNA: TGTGCCAGCAGCCCCGACAGGGAACGAATGTACGGCTACACCTTC
CDR3: CASSPDRERMYGYTF

J: TRBJ2-5
D: TRBD2
V: TRBV18
size: NA
DNA: TGTGCCAGCTCACCACCGAGCGGGATGGAGACCCAGTACTTC
CDR3: CASSPPSGMETQYF

J: TRBJ2-5
D: NA
V: TRBV7-9
size: NA
DNA: TGTGCCAGCAGCCCGGGCCAAGAGACCCAGTACTTC
CDR3: CASSPGQETQYF

J: TRBJ1-3
D: NA
V: TRBV5-4
size: NA
DNA: TGTGCCAGCAGCCAACAACTCTCGGGAAACACCATATATTTT
CDR3: CASSQQLSGNTIYF

J: TRBJ2-7
D: NA
V: TRBV28
size: NA
DNA: TGTGCCAGCAGTATAGACGGGACATTATCCTACGAGCAGTACTTC
CDR3: CASSIDGTLSYEQYF

J: TRBJ2-6
D: NA
V: TRBV6-1
size: NA
DNA: TGTGCCAGCAGTGAAGCGCGGGGTGAAGGGGCCAACGTCCTGACTTTC
CDR3: CASSEARGEGANVLTF

J: TRBJ2-2
D: TRBD1
V: TRBV7-3
size: NA
DNA: TGTGCCAGCAGCACAGGGGGCGCGAACACCGGGGAGCTGTTTTTT
CDR3: CASSTGGANTGELFF

J: TRBJ2-7
D: NA
V: TRBV19
size: NA
DNA: TGTGCCAGTAGTTGGTCCAGCGGACCCTACGAGCAGTACTTC
CDR3: CASSWSSGPYEQYF

J: TRBJ2-1
D: NA
V: TRBV7-2
size: NA
DNA: TGTGCCAGCAGCTTAGTCGCCGGGACGCCCGTTGAGCAGTTCTTC
CDR3: CASSLVAGTPVEQFF

J: TRBJ1-2
D: NA
V: TRBV7-9
size: NA
DNA: TGTGCCAGCAGCTTAGCAAGGCAGGGAGCTAACTATGGCTACACCTTC
CDR3: CASSLARQGANYGYTF

J: TRBJ2-5
D: TRBD2
V: TRBV7-9
size: NA
DNA: TGTGCCAGCAGCTTCCTGACTAGCGGGCAGACCCAGTACTTC
CDR3: CASSFLTSGQTQYF

J: TRBJ1-2
D: NA
V: TRBV5-1
size: once
DNA: TGCGCCAGCAGCTCGGGACAACCTAACTATGGCTACACCTTC
CDR3: CASSSGQPNYGYTF

J: TRBJ2-5
D: TRBD2
V: TRBV5-4
size: NA
DNA: TGTGCCAGCAGCCGCGACGGGGTAGCGGGAGCGAAGACCCAGTACTTC
CDR3: CASSRDGVAGAKTQYF

J: TRBJ1-1
D: NA
V: TRBV11-2
size: NA
DNA: TGTGCCAGCAGCTTAGATCCCCGGGCAACTGAAGCTTTCTTT
CDR3: CASSLDPRATEAFF

J: TRBJ2-7
D: TRBD1
V: TRBV6-1
size: NA
DNA: TGTGCCAGCAGTCCTAGGACAGGGACCGAGCAGTACTTC
CDR3: CASSPRTGTEQYF

J: TRBJ2-5
D: TRBD1
V: TRBV30
size: NA
DNA: TGTGCCTGGAGTCTACAGGGGACAGAGACCCAGTACTTC
CDR3: CAWSLQGTETQYF

J: TRBJ2-1
D: TRBD2
V: TRBV13
size: NA
DNA: TGTGCCAGCAGCTTCGGGACTAGAAAGAACAATGAGCAGTTCTTC
CDR3: CASSFGTRKNNEQFF

J: TRBJ1-2
D: NA
V: TRBV4-1
size: NA
DNA: TGCGCCAGCAGCGATCAGCGGCCAAGAGCTTTTGGCTACACCTTC
CDR3: CASSDQRPRAFGYTF

J: TRBJ2-7
D: NA
V: TRBV5-6
size: once
DNA: TGTGCCAGCAGCTTGAACCCTGGCAGGGGGGCTCTCGAGCAGTACTTC
CDR3: CASSLNPGRGALEQYF

J: TRBJ2-7
D: TRBD1
V: TRBV6-1
size: NA
DNA: TGTGCCAGCAAGAGGACAGGCACTACCTACGAGCAGTACTTC
CDR3: CASKRTGTTYEQYF